Below are 28 T cell receptor beta chains sequenced from a single sample in a study of cytomegalovirus exposure and HLA in healthy donors. Amplification used 60 Vbeta primers and 13 Jbeta primers. The protocol was immunoSEQ multiplex PCR, while the TCRdb copy is restricted to in-frame clones and leaves out a portion. Of about 160,000 clones in the sample, over 70% were seen once. The sample consisted of PBMCs. These receptors all stem from a man aged 18 to 35 in good health and CMV-seropositive.

The table lists this clone with a few counts. The rearrangement uses TRBV5-1 and TRBJ2-2; no reliable D call. With 2 bases removed from V and 2 bases from J, the gap between germline ends came to 4 bases. Germline CDR1 is SGHRS and CDR2 is YFSETQ. The CDR3 is made up of 13 amino acids. In DNA, the CDR3 is TGCGCCAGCAGCTTTATTAACACCGGGGAGCTGTTTTTT. Translated, it gives CASSFINTGELFF. Filled out from reference TRBV5-1 and TRBJ2-2, the complete variable domain reads KAGVTQTPRYLIKTRGQQVTLSCSPISGHRSVSWYQQTPGQGLQFLFEYFSETQRNKGNFPGRFSGRQFSNSRSEMNVSTLELGDSALYLCASSFINTGELFFGEGSRLTVL.

This chain joins TRBV2 and TRBJ1-6; possibly TRBD1 for D (6 bases). The germline V gene encodes CDR1 SNHLY and CDR2 FYNNEI. This CDR3 spans 17 amino acids. Between the trimmed V and J ends, which lost 1 base and 6 bases, there was a span of 16 bases. CDR3 nucleotide sequence: TGTGCCAGCAGTGAAGAAAATTACAAAGGGGGTAATTCACCCCTCCACTTT. It translates to CASSEENYKGGNSPLHF.

This clone was counted a few times. The chain has TRBV10-2 and TRBJ2-7; 7 positions agree with TRBD1. There are 14 residues in the CDR3. V lost 4 bases, J lost 3 bases, and 6 bases stayed unmatched. The germline V gene encodes CDR1 WSHSY and CDR2 SAAADI. In nucleotides, the CDR3 is TGCGCCAGCAGTGGACGGGACAGATTCTACGAGCAGTACTTC. It specifies CASSGRDRFYEQYF.

This clone was counted a single time. V usage is TRBV7-8 and J usage is TRBJ2-3; no reliable D call. Trimming stripped 7 bases from V and 6 bases from J, with 20 bases between. This CDR3 has 15 amino acids. The germline gives CDR1 SGHVS, CDR2 FQNEAQ. CDR3 nucleotides: TGTGCCAGCACAACCGGGTCTAGGCCGTGGGATACGCAGTATTTT. Protein: CASTTGSRPWDTQYF.

Regarding this clone: This same CDR3 is encoded by further DNA sequences in the sample. The rearrangement uses TRBV9 and TRBJ2-3; possibly TRBD2 for D (7 bases). Trimming removed 1 base from V and 0 bases from J, with 15 bases in between. Looked up from germline, CDR1 is SGDLS and CDR2 is YYNGEE. The CDR3 consists of 17 residues. The DNA for the CDR3 is TGTGCCAGCAGCGTACTGGGGGGGGCGGCCAGCACAGATACGCAGTATTTT. Amino acids: CASSVLGGAASTDTQYF.

The chain links TRBV4-3 to TRBJ2-5; 10 bases match TRBD2. V gave up 0 bases and J gave up 5 bases; unmatched junction bases: 9. The CDR3 is 17 amino acids. Germline V lookup: CDR1 LGHNA, CDR2 YSLEER. The CDR3 protein is CASSQDPSGGAMETQYF. CDR3 in DNA: TGCGCCAGCAGCCAAGATCCCAGCGGGGGGGCCATGGAGACCCAGTACTTC.

In nucleotides, the CDR3 is TGTGCCAGCAGATTAGCGGGAGCCTACGAGCAGTACTTC. This sequence encodes CASRLAGAYEQYF. This chain joins TRBV6-1 and TRBJ2-7; 9 bases agree with TRBD2. Trimming at V came to 6 bases and at J to 2 bases, leaving 2 bases not matched to a gene. The germline V gene encodes CDR1 MNHNS and CDR2 SASEGT. This CDR3 contains 13 residues.

The rearrangement links TRBV5-1 to TRBJ1-5; unclear D gene. This CDR3 has 16 amino acids. Trimming left V 0 bases short and J 2 bases short, with 12 bases between. CDR1 and CDR2 from the germline V gene are SGHRS and YFSETQ. The CDR3 region has the DNA TGCGCCAGCAGCTTGGAGGCGGGGATGGGCAATCAGCCCCAGCATTTT. This codes for CASSLEAGMGNQPQHF.

This clone was recorded once. The V call is TRBV4-3, the J call TRBJ2-7, with a possible D match to TRBD1 (5 bases). V lost 0 bases and J 4 bases, leaving 10 bases between the germline ends. The CDR3 covers 14 residues. Looked up from germline, CDR1 is LGHNA and CDR2 is YSLEER. CDR3 coding DNA: TGCGCCAGCAGCCAAGAGGGCGCAGGGTACGAGCAGTACTTC. It specifies CASSQEGAGYEQYF.

CDR3 coding DNA: TGTGCCAGCAGTTCGGCGAGACAGGGAGGTGGCTACACCTTC. This sequence encodes CASSSARQGGGYTF. The chain couples TRBV27 to TRBJ1-2, with TRBD1 identical over 7 bases. V was pared by 4 bases and J by 7 bases, with 9 bases of the junction left unmatched. CDR1 is MNHEY, CDR2 SMNVEV, per germline (reference sequence). This CDR3 has 14 residues.

The J gene is TRBJ1-1, the V gene TRBV6-5; 9 bases line up with TRBD1. Looked up from germline, CDR1 is MNHEY and CDR2 is SVGAGI. The CDR3 has 14 residues. Trimming at V came to 5 bases and at J to 5 bases, leaving 6 bases not matched to a gene. The CDR3 protein is CASSRPGQGTEAFF. The DNA of the CDR3 is TGTGCCAGCAGTCGACCCGGACAGGGGACTGAAGCTTTCTTT.

The chain employs TRBV4-2 and TRBJ1-2; a possible D gene is TRBD1 (6 bases). Germline CDR1 reads LGHNA; CDR2 reads YNFKEQ. Trimming removed 0 bases from V and 1 base from J, with 15 bases in between. The CDR3 contains 17 residues. The CDR3 DNA is TGTGCCAGCAGCCAAGATTTCGGACAGTTAAATAACTATGGCTACACCTTC. Residues: CASSQDFGQLNNYGYTF.

V gene TRBV12-2 combines with J gene TRBJ2-2; the table's D call of TRBD1 was not tested on the DNA. TRBV12-2 is flagged as a pseudogene. This CDR3 spans 19 amino acids. In DNA, the CDR3 is TGTGCAAGTCGCTGGGGCCCGTCTAAGGGAAAAGGAGACACCGGGGAGCTGTTTTTT. This gives the protein CASRWGPSKGKGDTGELFF.

The chain carries TRBV5-8 and TRBJ2-5; TRBD2 aligns across 12 bases. This CDR3 region has 17 residues. V shed 3 bases, J shed 5 bases, and the junction held 11 bases outside the gene matches. The germline CDR1 and CDR2 sequences are SGHTS and YDEGEE. The CDR3 spells CASSSGASGRADETQYF. Written as DNA, the CDR3 is TGTGCCAGCAGCTCCGGGGCTAGCGGGAGGGCCGATGAGACCCAGTACTTC.

J is TRBJ2-3 and V is TRBV5-1; D perhaps matches TRBD1 (5 bases). Germline V gene data show CDR1 as SGHRS and CDR2 as YFSETQ. The CDR3 has 13 residues. Trimming took 3 bases from V and 2 from J, leaving 7 bases between them. The CDR3 here is CASSSDITDTQYF. The CDR3 DNA follows: TGCGCCAGCAGCTCGGACATCACAGATACGCAGTATTTT. The whole variable domain, remainder taken from reference TRBV5-1 and TRBJ2-3, is KAGVTQTPRYLIKTRGQQVTLSCSPISGHRSVSWYQQTPGQGLQFLFEYFSETQRNKGNFPGRFSGRQFSNSRSEMNVSTLELGDSALYLCASSSDITDTQYFGPGTRLTVL.

The chain is built from TRBV23-1 and TRBJ1-1; D not resolved. TRBV23-1 is an open reading frame, and its role is uncertain. Trimming stripped 6 bases from V and 4 bases from J, with 12 bases between. The length of the CDR3 is 13 residues. The CDR3 reads CASSPQVGTEAFF. For the CDR3, the DNA is TGCGCCAGCAGCCCCCAGGTGGGCACTGAAGCTTTCTTT.

The genes are TRBV19 and TRBJ2-1, with 8 bases lining up with TRBD1. V lost 6 bases and J lost 7; bases outside the gene matches: 5. The CDR3 spans 13 residues. The germline V gene has CDR1 LNHDA and CDR2 SQIVND (reference sequence). The CDR3 bases are TGTGCCAGTAGGATGGACAGGGCGAATGAGCAGTTCTTC. Encoded protein: CASRMDRANEQFF. The whole variable domain, filled in from reference TRBV19 and TRBJ2-1, reads DGGITQSPKYLFRKEGQNVTLSCEQNLNHDAMYWYRQDPGQGLRLIYYSQIVNDFQKGDIAEGYSVSREKKESFPLTVTSAQKNPTAFYLCASRMDRANEQFFGPGTRLTVL.

A word on this clone: The germline gene is not matched at one end of the junction; a read error may be the cause. The gene calls are TRBV5-1 and TRBJ1-2; 8 nucleotides line up with TRBD1. The CDR3 is made up of 15 amino acids. CDR1 and CDR2 from the germline V gene are SGHRS and YFSETQ. The CDR3 DNA reads TGCGCCAGCAGCCCCACCGCGGGGACAGGCTATGTCTACACCTTC. Amino acid sequence: CASSPTAGTGYVYTF.

This chain uses TRBV13 with TRBJ1-1; D not certain. The V gene's germline CDR1 is PRHDT and CDR2 FYEKMQ (reference sequence). CDR3 length equals 15 residues. V dropped 3 bases and J dropped 0 bases, with 11 bases sitting between them. CDR3 sequence (DNA): TGTGCCAGCAGCTTTGTCAGGCATATGAACACTGAAGCTTTCTTT. Its translation: CASSFVRHMNTEAFF. Full variable domain (remainder filled in from reference TRBV13 and TRBJ1-1): AAGVIQSPRHLIKEKRETATLKCYPIPRHDTVYWYQQGPGQDPQFLISFYEKMQSDKGSIPDRFSAQQFSDYHSELNMSSLELGDSALYFCASSFVRHMNTEAFFGQGTRLTVV.

This clone was picked up a small number of times. The rearrangement links TRBV18 to TRBJ1-4, with D unresolved. CDR1 KGHSH and CDR2 LQKENI come from the germline V gene. V was clipped by 6 bases and J by 8 bases, with 19 bases between them. There are 15 residues in the CDR3. DNA for the CDR3: TGTGCCAGCTCGATCGACGGCAACGCGCGGGAAAAACTGTTTTTT. Protein sequence: CASSIDGNAREKLFF. Complete variable domain (other parts from reference TRBV18 and TRBJ1-4): NAGVMQNPRHLVRRRGQEARLRCSPMKGHSHVYWYRQLPEEGLKFMVYLQKENIIDESGMPKERFSAEFPKEGPSILRIQQVVRGDSAAYFCASSIDGNAREKLFFGSGTQLSVL.

J is TRBJ2-5 and V is TRBV27; no firm D call. Trimming took 1 base from V and 2 from J, leaving 11 bases between them. Germline CDR1 is MNHEY and CDR2 is SMNVEV (reference sequence). The CDR3 sequence is 15 residues long. CDR3 region: CASSLWAGAQETQYF. The CDR3 region has the DNA TGTGCCAGCAGTTTATGGGCAGGCGCTCAAGAGACCCAGTACTTC.

This chain uses TRBV15 with TRBJ1-1; D remains ambiguous. The germline V and J ends were trimmed by 5 bases and 6 bases, with 10 bases remaining between them. Per the germline V gene, CDR1 is LNHNV and CDR2 is YYDKDF (reference sequence). CDR3 size: 12 residues. The CDR3 loop is CATSPEVAEAFF. The CDR3 bases are TGTGCCACCAGCCCTGAGGTTGCTGAAGCTTTCTTT.

The V call is TRBV7-2, the J call TRBJ1-2, with D uncertain. The CDR3 has 14 amino acids. CDR1 is SGHTA and CDR2 is FQGNSA in the germline V gene. V lost 1 base to trimming and J lost 0 bases, with 6 bases between them. The DNA for the CDR3 is TGTGCCAGCAGCTTAGAACAGACTAACTATGGCTACACCTTC. It encodes CASSLEQTNYGYTF.

The chain carries TRBV5-1 and TRBJ1-4, with TRBD1 matching over 9 bases. J gave up 8 bases and V 2 bases, and 13 bases lay outside the gene matches. There are 17 residues in the CDR3. Germline assignment: CDR1 SGHRS and CDR2 YFSETQ. The CDR3 protein is CASSLNTGTGFGEKLFF. Here the CDR3 DNA reads TGCGCCAGCAGCTTAAACACCGGGACAGGGTTCGGCGAAAAACTGTTTTTT. The full variable domain, completed using reference TRBV5-1 and TRBJ1-4, is KAGVTQTPRYLIKTRGQQVTLSCSPISGHRSVSWYQQTPGQGLQFLFEYFSETQRNKGNFPGRFSGRQFSNSRSEMNVSTLELGDSALYLCASSLNTGTGFGEKLFFGSGTQLSVL.

V and J are TRBV5-8 and TRBJ1-4; D is unresolved. V was pared by 1 base and J by 4 bases, with 8 bases between. CDR3 size: 14 residues. Germline CDR1 and CDR2: SGHTS and YDEGEE. The CDR3 nucleotides read TGTGCCAGCAGCTTGACAGCCAATAATGAAAAACTGTTTTTT. It codes for CASSLTANNEKLFF.

This clone occurred once. This chain uses TRBV4-3 with TRBJ1-2; 10 bases fit TRBD1. CDR1 and CDR2 (germline): LGHNA, YSLEER. There are 18 residues in the CDR3. J gave up 6 bases and V 3 bases, and 16 bases lay outside the gene matches. CDR3 protein: CASSHTTLQGQGSHGYTF. The DNA of the CDR3 is TGCGCCAGCAGCCACACTACACTACAGGGACAGGGGAGTCATGGCTACACCTTC.

This clone was counted once. The CDR3 is CASSPPWTGREAFF. The CDR3 DNA reads as TGTGCCAGCAGCCCTCCATGGACAGGGCGAGAAGCTTTCTTT. The chain recombines TRBV5-5 with TRBJ1-1; the match to TRBD1 covers 8 bases. CDR1 and CDR2 (germline): SGHKS, YYEKEE (reference sequence). This CDR3 region has 14 residues. Trimming at V came to 4 bases and at J to 8 bases, leaving 10 bases not matched to a gene.

The V and J genes are TRBV11-2 and TRBJ2-7; D ambiguous. There are 13 residues in the CDR3. Germline V gives CDR1 SGHAT, CDR2 FQNNGV. The V and J ends lost 0 bases and 9 bases respectively, with 12 bases between them. CDR3 amino acids: CASSLDHRSGQYF. DNA of the CDR3: TGTGCCAGCAGCTTAGATCATAGGTCGGGGCAGTACTTC.